The clone carrying this TCR beta chain was detected ten times or more. Its specificity is unknown. TCRdb reprocessed the reads with MiXCR, giving one entry per CDR3 protein. The sample has under 30,000 distinct CDR3 sequences, 22% seen once. These data are taken from a study of T cell repertoires in cytomegalovirus infection. Study summary: Public TCR beta signatures indicated both CMV infection and matching HLA type. Study results and caveats: Clonotypes of TCR beta that were HLA-C-restricted and CMV-specific dominated the ex vivo response. Using cumulative public TCR beta family frequency, the authors identified those who carried CMV together with the relevant HLA.

This CDR3 is 12 amino acids long. The V end lost 8 bases, the J end lost 9 bases, and 16 bases lay between the germline ends. The starting material was CD8+ T cells from cultured PBMCs, obtained from culture after CMV antigen stimulation. The source of this sequence is a human donor in good health (CMV status not recorded). Some clones in this sample may be carry-over from other donors' samples. The rearrangement links TRBV12-3 or TRBV12-4 to TRBJ1-1; D is unclear. The CDR3 spells CASSYAGSQAFF. Written as DNA, the CDR3 is TGTGCCAGCTCTTACGCGGGGAGCCAAGCTTTCTTT.